The 26 T cell receptor beta chains below all came from one sample that was sequenced in a study of response to subunit inactivated influenza vaccine. TCRdb reanalysed the RT-PCR reads using MiXCR and keeps one entry per CDR3 protein. The table shows under 800,000 distinct CDR3 sequences, with approximately 15% occurring only once. The sequenced sample was PBMCs from blood, obtained approximately 15 days before vaccination. These receptors all stem from a man between 50 and 59 years old who received an inactivated influenza vaccine.

In this sample, this clonotype turned up a few times. This chain links TRBV28 with TRBJ2-3; 8 positions agree with TRBD2. CDR1 and CDR2 (germline): MDHEN, SYDVKM. V lost 1 base to trimming and J lost 0 bases; unmatched junction nucleotides: 6. CDR3 length: 17 residues. Here the CDR3 reads CASSLSGGSPSTDTQYF. DNA of the CDR3: TGTGCCAGCAGTTTATCGGGGGGGTCCCCTAGCACAGATACGCAGTATTTT.

This clonotype was detected only once. The chain carries TRBV28 and TRBJ2-5, with 9 bases fitting TRBD2. Germline V CDR1 and CDR2: MDHEN, SYDVKM. The CDR3 is made up of 15 amino acids. Trimming took 3 bases from V and 6 from J; bases not matched to a gene: 8. The CDR3 sequence: CASSFKREDEKTQYF. CDR3 nucleotides: TGTGCCAGCAGTTTCAAGCGGGAGGATGAAAAGACCCAGTACTTC.

The chain is built from TRBV27 and TRBJ2-2; TRBD1 agrees at 12 bases. The ends lost 1 base at V and 5 bases at J; junction bases unmatched: 5. CDR1 MNHEY and CDR2 SMNVEV come from the germline V gene (reference sequence). The CDR3 totals 17 residues. The chain's CDR3 is CASSLLGTGGSTGELFF. The CDR3 coding sequence is TGTGCCAGCAGTTTATTAGGGACAGGGGGCTCGACCGGGGAGCTGTTTTTT.

This clonotype was found a few times. J is TRBJ2-3 and V is TRBV4-1; D tentatively reads TRBD1 or TRBD2 (5 bases each). Germline V gene lookup returns CDR1 MGHRA and CDR2 YSYEKL. CDR3 length equals 15 residues. The V end was cut by 1 base, the J end by 1 base, with 9 bases between. For the CDR3, the DNA is TGCGCCAGCAGCCAAGTGGGGGATCGCACAGATACGCAGTATTTT. Its protein is CASSQVGDRTDTQYF.

V and J are TRBV4-1 and TRBJ2-2; 9 positions agree with TRBD1. The CDR3 is 16 residues long. From germline, CDR1 is MGHRA and CDR2 YSYEKL. The V gene end was trimmed by 2 bases and the J gene end by 4 bases; junction bases not matched to a gene: 5. CDR3 residues: CASSQMGQGITGELFF. The CDR3 DNA reads TGCGCCAGCAGCCAAATGGGACAGGGTATCACCGGGGAGCTGTTTTTT.

This clonotype occurred a few times. This rearrangement joins TRBV5-1 to TRBJ2-3; 7 positions agree with TRBD1. The trim removed 3 bases at V and 2 bases at J, leaving 9 bases unmatched. CDR3 length: 16 amino acids. Germline V gene sequence: CDR1 SGHRS, CDR2 YFSETQ. The CDR3, as DNA: TGCGCCAGCAGCTCTCGACAGGGTCGAACCACAGATACGCAGTATTTT. It codes for CASSSRQGRTTDTQYF.

J is TRBJ2-2 and V is TRBV6-2 or TRBV6-3; 7 bases fit TRBD1. This CDR3 is built from 15 residues. The V segment lost 7 bases and the J segment 1 base; nucleotides outside the gene matches: 6. Germline V gene data show CDR1 as MNHEY and CDR2 as SVGEGT. The CDR3 reads CASKKGQQNTGELFF. The CDR3 DNA reads as TGTGCCAGCAAAAAGGGACAGCAGAACACCGGGGAGCTGTTTTTT.

This chain connects TRBV10-3 to TRBJ1-5; 7 bases are shared with TRBD1. The V and J ends lost 4 bases and 3 bases, in that order; junction bases with no gene match: 3. CDR1 ENHRY and CDR2 SYGVKD come from the germline V gene. CDR3 size: 14 residues. CDR3 loop: CAISVGTDNQPQHF. The CDR3 DNA reads as TGTGCCATCAGTGTTGGGACAGACAATCAGCCCCAGCATTTT.

This clonotype was detected only a few times. The chain joins TRBV9 to TRBJ2-7; D is perhaps TRBD2 (5 bases). The CDR3 consists of 13 residues. Trimming shortened V by 3 bases and J by 2 bases, and 9 bases separated the two germline ends. CDR1 and CDR2 (germline): SGDLS, YYNGEE. The CDR3 nucleotides are TGTGCCAGCAGCGAGGGAGTTGCCTACGAGCAGTACTTC. As protein: CASSEGVAYEQYF.

Only a few counts were recorded for this clonotype. The V gene is TRBV20-1, the J gene TRBJ2-5, with 8 positions matching TRBD1. This CDR3 spans 12 amino acids. Per germline, CDR1 DFQATT and CDR2 SNEGSKA (reference sequence). The V and J ends lost 3 bases and 3 bases, in that order; junction bases with no gene match: 0. CDR3 DNA: TGCAGTGCTAGGACAGGGGAAGAGACCCAGTACTTC. Translating it yields CSARTGEETQYF.

The chain uses TRBV27 and TRBJ1-5; D perhaps matches TRBD1 (6 bases). V shed 4 bases and J shed 3 bases, with 10 bases lying between them. This CDR3 has 14 amino acids. Germline loops: CDR1 MNHEY, CDR2 SMNVEV (reference sequence). CDR3: CASSWNRDNQPQHF. CDR3 DNA: TGTGCCAGCAGTTGGAACAGGGACAATCAGCCCCAGCATTTT.

V and J are TRBV4-1 and TRBJ2-2; unclear D gene. This CDR3 region has 15 residues. V was cut by 4 bases and J by 5 bases, with 14 bases left in between. The V gene's germline CDR1 is MGHRA and CDR2 YSYEKL. The CDR3 loop is CASSPQVPGTGELFF. The CDR3 coding sequence is TGCGCCAGCAGCCCCCAAGTCCCTGGGACCGGGGAGCTGTTTTTT.

This chain connects TRBV28 to TRBJ1-1; D may be TRBD1 (5 bases). Germline CDR1 reads MDHEN; CDR2 reads SYDVKM. The length of the CDR3 is 15 residues. Between the trimmed V and J ends, which lost 4 bases and 0 bases, there was a span of 12 bases. CDR3 nucleotide sequence: TGTGCCAGCAGTTGGGGGACGGCCGTGAACACTGAAGCTTTCTTT. Protein sequence: CASSWGTAVNTEAFF.

In regard to this clonotype: Germline is not matched at one junction end, which may reflect a read error. The chain uses TRBV11-2 and TRBJ2-3; D not resolved. The CDR3 runs to 15 residues. CDR1 is SGHAT, CDR2 FQNNGV, per germline. This chain's CDR3 is CASSLDIGRAPSLVF. The CDR3 region has the DNA TGTGCCAGCAGCTTAGATATTGGTCGCGCTCCTTCCCTGGTTTTT.

This clonotype was seen more than once but under ten times. The rearrangement joins TRBV5-1 to TRBJ2-1; D perhaps matches TRBD2 (6 bases). Germline CDR1 reads SGHRS; CDR2 reads YFSETQ. This CDR3 has 16 amino acids. V was cut by 1 base and J by 9 bases, with 20 bases left in between. The chain's CDR3 is CASSLSIYGGAGEQFF. The DNA of the CDR3 is TGCGCCAGCAGCTTGTCTATCTATGGAGGGGCGGGTGAGCAGTTCTTC.

This clonotype was recorded a few times. The chain uses TRBV6-2 or TRBV6-3 and TRBJ1-2; D remains ambiguous. This CDR3 has 15 residues. CDR1 is MNHEY, CDR2 SVGEGT, per germline. Trimming left V 6 bases short and J 0 bases short, with 14 bases between. The CDR3, as DNA: TGTGCCAGCAGGCTACTTGACGGAGCTAACTATGGCTACACCTTC. Amino acids: CASRLLDGANYGYTF.

This clonotype was seen repeatedly, ten times or more. The chain employs TRBV3-1 and TRBJ2-7; 7 nucleotides agree with TRBD1. After removal of 4 bases from V and 8 bases from J, the junction contained 5 bases not matched to a gene. CDR3 length: 12 residues. Per germline, CDR1 LGHDT and CDR2 YNNKEL (reference sequence). DNA for the CDR3: TGTGCCAGCAGCCTAGGGGGCCCCCAGCAGTACTTC. Its protein product is CASSLGGPQQYF.

This clonotype was picked up a small number of times. This sequence joins TRBV11-2 and TRBJ2-3; perhaps TRBD2 as D (6 bases). V lost 6 bases to trimming and J lost 7 bases, with 29 bases between them. CDR1 and CDR2 (germline): SGHAT, FQNNGV. The CDR3 extends over 18 amino acids. CDR3 in DNA: TGTGCCAGCAGGCCCGGGACTCCGGGGCCCAGTATCGCTTATACGCAGTATTTT. The encoded protein is CASRPGTPGPSIAYTQYF.

In its sample, this clonotype was seen a few times. The chain carries TRBV3-1 and TRBJ1-1; D is undetermined. CDR3 length: 12 residues. CDR1 is LGHDT, CDR2 YNNKEL, per germline (reference sequence). V dropped 7 bases and J dropped 4 bases, with 10 bases sitting between them. CDR3 DNA: TGTGCCAGCAACCTGGGTACCACTGAAGCTTTCTTT. Its protein is CASNLGTTEAFF.

This clonotype has a handful of counts. V gene TRBV6-5 combines with J gene TRBJ1-5; a possible D gene is TRBD1 (6 bases). Germline V gene lookup returns CDR1 MNHEY and CDR2 SVGAGI. This CDR3 is 18 amino acids long. V lost 2 bases and J 4 bases, leaving 21 bases between the germline ends. The CDR3 sequence: CASSYPGAIYRENQPQHF. Here the CDR3 DNA reads TGTGCCAGCAGTTACCCAGGCGCTATCTACAGGGAAAATCAGCCCCAGCATTTT.

This clonotype has more than one count but fewer than ten. This chain joins TRBV4-3 and TRBJ2-7, with D unresolved. Germline assignment: CDR1 LGHNA and CDR2 YSLEER. Trimming removed 0 bases from V and 3 bases from J, with 15 bases in between. CDR3 length: 16 residues. Here the CDR3 reads CASSQDVSNGFYEQYF. CDR3 coding DNA: TGCGCCAGCAGCCAAGATGTAAGCAACGGGTTCTACGAGCAGTACTTC.

The chain recombines TRBV7-2 with TRBJ2-5, with a tentative D call TRBD1 (6 bases). Trimming removed 5 bases from V and 5 bases from J, with 18 bases in between. Germline CDR1 and CDR2: SGHTA and FQGNSA. The CDR3 has 15 residues. The CDR3 spells CASSVRLGARETQYF. The CDR3 DNA is TGTGCCAGCAGCGTACGCCTGGGGGCGCGGGAGACCCAGTACTTC.

The sample holds a few counts of this clonotype. The chain joins TRBV3-1 to TRBJ2-7; 9 bases are a match to TRBD2. Germline CDR1 is LGHDT and CDR2 is YNNKEL (reference sequence). Trimming cost V 5 bases and J 7 bases; bases outside gene matches: 9. The CDR3 is made up of 14 amino acids. The DNA for the CDR3 is TGTGCCAGCAGCAAGAGCGGGGGGCCTCGGGAGCAGTACTTC. Translated, it gives CASSKSGGPREQYF.

This chain connects TRBV6-2 or TRBV6-3 to TRBJ2-7, with D perhaps TRBD2 (5 bases). The V end was cut by 2 bases, the J end by 4 bases, with 9 bases between. Germline loops: CDR1 MNHEY, CDR2 SVGEGT. The CDR3 is 13 amino acids. The CDR3 DNA follows: TGTGCCAGCAGTTACCTGTGGACTTACGAGCAGTACTTC. It yields the protein CASSYLWTYEQYF.

This clonotype has a handful of counts. The rearrangement uses TRBV20-1 and TRBJ2-4; 9 bases align to TRBD1. From germline, CDR1 is DFQATT and CDR2 SNEGSKA (reference sequence). V lost 7 bases to trimming and J lost 2 bases; unmatched junction nucleotides: 9. The CDR3 sequence is 15 residues long. The CDR3 is CSVGRGQGSKNIQYF. The CDR3 coding sequence is TGCAGTGTTGGGCGGGGACAGGGTTCCAAAAACATTCAGTACTTC.

The V and J genes are TRBV19 and TRBJ2-7, with D possibly matching TRBD2 (6 bases). Germline values: CDR1 LNHDA, CDR2 SQIVND (reference sequence). The CDR3 has 12 amino acids. The V gene lost 3 bases and the J gene lost 6 bases, with 9 bases spanning the gap. CDR3 nucleotides: TGTGCCAGTAGTATCGAGGAGGGCGAGCAGTACTTC. Its protein product is CASSIEEGEQYF. Variable domain in full (rest from reference TRBV19 and TRBJ2-7): DGGITQSPKYLFRKEGQNVTLSCEQNLNHDAMYWYRQDPGQGLRLIYYSQIVNDFQKGDIAEGYSVSREKKESFPLTVTSAQKNPTAFYLCASSIEEGEQYFGPGTRLTVT.